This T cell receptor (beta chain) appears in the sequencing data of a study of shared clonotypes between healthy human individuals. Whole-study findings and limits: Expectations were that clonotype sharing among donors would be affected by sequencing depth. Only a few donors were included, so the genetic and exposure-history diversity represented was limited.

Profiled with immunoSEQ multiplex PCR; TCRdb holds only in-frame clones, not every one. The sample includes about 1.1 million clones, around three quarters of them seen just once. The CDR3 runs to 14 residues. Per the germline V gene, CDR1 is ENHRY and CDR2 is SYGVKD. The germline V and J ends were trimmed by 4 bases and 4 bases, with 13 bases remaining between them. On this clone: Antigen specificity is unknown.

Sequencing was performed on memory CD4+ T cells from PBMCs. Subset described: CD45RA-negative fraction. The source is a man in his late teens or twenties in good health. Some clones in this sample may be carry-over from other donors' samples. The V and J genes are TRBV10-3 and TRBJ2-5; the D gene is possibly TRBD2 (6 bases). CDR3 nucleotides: TGTGCCATCAGTGCTGGGCGGGGAGGAGAGACCCAGTACTTC. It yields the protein CAISAGRGGETQYF.